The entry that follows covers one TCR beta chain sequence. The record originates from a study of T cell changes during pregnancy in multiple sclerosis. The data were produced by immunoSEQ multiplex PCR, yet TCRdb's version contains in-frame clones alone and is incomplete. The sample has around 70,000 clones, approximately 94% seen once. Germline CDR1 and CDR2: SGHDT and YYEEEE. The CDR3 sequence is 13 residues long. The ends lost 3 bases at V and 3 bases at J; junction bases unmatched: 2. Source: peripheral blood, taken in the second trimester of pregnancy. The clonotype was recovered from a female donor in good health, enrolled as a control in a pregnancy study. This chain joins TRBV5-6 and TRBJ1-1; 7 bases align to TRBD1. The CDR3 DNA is TGTGCCAGCAGCTACGGACAGGACACTGAAGCTTTCTTT. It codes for CASSYGQDTEAFF.